Presented here are 25 T cell receptor beta chains from one specimen sequenced in a study of T cell repertoires in cytomegalovirus infection. TCRdb reprocessed the reads via MiXCR and lists one record per CDR3 protein. The data show around 530,000 distinct CDR3 sequences, 16% seen once. What was sequenced was CD8+ T cells from PBMCs. The receptors were gathered from a human donor in good health (CMV status not recorded). Some clones in this sample may be carry-over from other donors' samples.

This clonotype was recorded many times. The chain uses TRBV6-1 and TRBJ2-5; TRBD1 might be the D (5 bases). V was shortened by 4 bases and J by 4 bases, with 13 bases between the two germline ends. The V gene's germline CDR1 is MNHNS and CDR2 SASEGT. The CDR3 has 14 residues. Here the CDR3 reads CASSGGRVGETQYF. CDR3 nucleotides: TGTGCCAGCAGTGGAGGCAGGGTTGGAGAGACCCAGTACTTC.

This clonotype was seen a few times. This chain joins TRBV5-6 and TRBJ2-3; a weak D match, TRBD1 (5 bases). CDR1 and CDR2 (germline): SGHDT, YYEEEE. The CDR3 sequence is 14 residues long. CDR3 nucleotide sequence: TGTGCTACCACCAGGGTGGGCCTCACAGATACGCAGTATTTT. This gives the protein CATTRVGLTDTQYF. Variable domain in full (rest from reference TRBV5-6 and TRBJ2-3): DAGVTQSPTHLIKTRGQQVTLRCSPKSGHDTVSWYQQALGQGPQFIFQYYEEEERQRGNFPDRFSGHQFPNYSSELNVNALLLGDSALYLCATTRVGLTDTQYFGPGTRLTVL.

This clonotype turned up a few times. This chain joins TRBV28 and TRBJ2-3; TRBD1 matches at 8 bases. V lost 5 bases, J lost 0 bases, and 13 bases stayed unmatched. Looked up from germline, CDR1 is MDHEN and CDR2 is SYDVKM. The CDR3 is 18 amino acids. As DNA, the CDR3 is TGTGCCAGCAGTACCCGGGACAGGAAAAGGGATAGCACAGATACGCAGTATTTT. This gives the protein CASSTRDRKRDSTDTQYF.

This clonotype was counted a few times. The chain employs TRBV27 and TRBJ2-2; D gene unclear. V shed 7 bases and J shed 1 base, with 16 bases lying between them. Germline V gene sequence: CDR1 MNHEY, CDR2 SMNVEV (reference sequence). The CDR3 is 16 amino acids. DNA for the CDR3: TGTGCCAGCACCCCCGTGTGGGAAGAGAACACCGGGGAGCTGTTTTTT. The encoded protein is CASTPVWEENTGELFF.

This clonotype has just a few counts. The CDR3 coding sequence is TGTGCCAGCTTGGGACAGGGGAGAGACGAGCAGTACTTC. It translates to CASLGQGRDEQYF. The chain has TRBV18 and TRBJ2-7; 10 bases are shared with TRBD1. This CDR3 spans 13 amino acids. Germline V CDR1 and CDR2: KGHSH, LQKENI. Trimming took 7 bases from V and 5 from J; bases not matched to a gene: 5.

This clonotype was recorded at least ten times. This sequence joins TRBV7-7 and TRBJ1-1; D is unclear. CDR1 is SSHAT, CDR2 FNYEAQ, per germline (reference sequence). This CDR3 is 15 amino acids long. The V end lost 5 bases, the J end lost 5 bases, and 18 bases lay between the germline ends. In DNA form, the CDR3 reads TGTGCCAGCAGCCCCCCCGTAGGGAAGGAGACTGAAGCTTTCTTT. Its protein is CASSPPVGKETEAFF.

This clonotype was detected ten times or more. The chain couples TRBV4-1 to TRBJ2-4; D perhaps matches TRBD2 (6 bases). This CDR3 is 16 amino acids long. Germline CDR1 reads MGHRA; CDR2 reads YSYEKL. V lost 3 bases and J 1 base, leaving 13 bases between the germline ends. CDR3 coding DNA: TGCGCCAGCAGCCACCCGGGAGCCTCGGCCAAAAACATTCAGTACTTC. Amino acids: CASSHPGASAKNIQYF.

This clonotype was observed many times. The rearrangement joins TRBV27 to TRBJ1-5; 9 positions match TRBD1. V was clipped by 8 bases and J by 3 bases; unmatched bases: 11. Germline CDR1 and CDR2: MNHEY and SMNVEV (reference sequence). The CDR3 runs 16 residues. CDR3 nucleotide sequence: TGTGCCAGCCGGGACAGGGAAGGAAGAGACAATCAGCCCCAGCATTTT. Translated, it gives CASRDREGRDNQPQHF.

The sample holds a few counts of this clonotype. This sequence joins TRBV29-1 and TRBJ2-1, with 7 bases aligning to TRBD2. The CDR3 sequence is 15 residues long. CDR1 SQVTM and CDR2 ANQGSEA come from the germline V gene. V dropped 3 bases and J dropped 4; count of bases not matched to a gene: 9. In DNA form, the CDR3 reads TGCAGCGTTGAGGGCGCGGGAGCGGGGTACAATGAGCAGTTCTTC. Amino acid sequence: CSVEGAGAGYNEQFF.

There are many counts of this clonotype. The CDR3, as DNA: TGTGCCAGCAGCCCAAGCAGAGGGTTCACTGAAGCTTTCTTT. Encoded protein: CASSPSRGFTEAFF. The chain carries TRBV11-2 and TRBJ1-1, with unresolved D. The germline V gene encodes CDR1 SGHAT and CDR2 FQNNGV. The CDR3 loop spans 14 amino acids. Trimming took 5 bases from V and 4 from J, leaving 14 bases between them.

This chain uses TRBV4-1 with TRBJ1-5, with 7 nucleotides matching TRBD1. Germline-derived CDR1 and CDR2 are MGHRA and YSYEKL. After removal of 4 bases from V and 0 bases from J, the junction contained 12 bases not matched to a gene. This CDR3 is built from 18 residues. The CDR3 sequence: CASSPGQELIYSNQPQHF. CDR3 nucleotides: TGCGCCAGCAGCCCAGGACAGGAACTAATCTATAGCAATCAGCCCCAGCATTTT.

This clonotype was seen a few times. Given a much more abundant clone one base away, this may be a read error. DNA of the CDR3: TGTGTCAGCAGCACGGACGTATTTTATGGCTACACCTTC. Amino acid sequence: CVSSTDVFYGYTF. The chain links TRBV7-6 to TRBJ1-2; the D is unclear. This CDR3 is 13 amino acids long. Germline CDR1 and CDR2: SGHVS and FNYEAQ.

Many counts were recorded for this clonotype. This chain links TRBV10-2 with TRBJ2-4; 7 bases match TRBD1. After removal of 7 bases from V and 0 bases from J, the junction contained 9 bases not matched to a gene. The CDR3 covers 16 residues. The V gene's germline CDR1 is WSHSY and CDR2 SAAADI. The CDR3 reads CASTLGGGLAKNIQYF. Written as DNA, the CDR3 is TGCGCCAGCACCCTAGGGGGCGGATTAGCCAAAAACATTCAGTACTTC.

The rearrangement links TRBV3-1 to TRBJ2-3; TRBD1 or TRBD2 may be the D gene (6 bases each). Trimming shortened V by 3 bases and J by 2 bases, and 15 bases separated the two germline ends. The CDR3 consists of 16 residues. CDR1 and CDR2 from the germline V gene are LGHDT and YNNKEL (reference sequence). CDR3 amino acids: CASSQAPGDFTDTQYF. The CDR3 DNA sequence: TGTGCCAGCAGCCAGGCCCCAGGGGACTTCACAGATACGCAGTATTTT.

This clonotype was seen repeatedly, ten times or more. This chain uses TRBV27 with TRBJ1-5; 7 positions match TRBD1. Germline assignment: CDR1 MNHEY and CDR2 SMNVEV (reference sequence). V lost 6 bases, J lost 6 bases, and 5 bases stayed unmatched. The CDR3 extends over 13 amino acids. This CDR3 reads CASRRGQGQPQHF. CDR3 nucleotide sequence: TGTGCCAGCAGAAGGGGGCAAGGTCAGCCCCAGCATTTT.

This clonotype has only a few counts. V usage is TRBV2 and J usage is TRBJ2-7; TRBD1 matches at 7 bases. V lost 7 bases, J lost 4 bases, and 13 bases stayed unmatched. Germline CDR1 SNHLY, CDR2 FYNNEI. This CDR3 comprises 15 residues. The DNA for the CDR3 is TGTGCCAGCACCTCCGACAGGGCGATTCTATACGAGCAGTACTTC. It translates to CASTSDRAILYEQYF.

In this sample, this clonotype turned up many times. V usage is TRBV28 and J usage is TRBJ1-3; D gene unclear. The CDR3 runs 15 residues. V lost 7 bases and J lost 2, with 15 bases in between. Germline-derived CDR1 and CDR2 are MDHEN and SYDVKM. The CDR3 nucleotides are TGTGCCAGCACTCCCCCAGACACTACTGGAAACACCATATATTTT. Translating gives CASTPPDTTGNTIYF.

This clonotype was recorded many times. The chain carries TRBV19 and TRBJ1-6; TRBD1 aligns across 10 bases. The CDR3 runs 15 residues. Looked up from germline, CDR1 is LNHDA and CDR2 is SQIVND (reference sequence). The ends lost 7 bases at V and 7 bases at J; junction bases unmatched: 7. The DNA of the CDR3 is TGTGCCAGTAACCCGGGACAGGGGAGCAATTCACCCCTCCACTTT. Encoded protein: CASNPGQGSNSPLHF.

This clonotype was detected a few times. V usage is TRBV4-1 and J usage is TRBJ1-2, with D hard to call. Germline CDR1 MGHRA, CDR2 YSYEKL. The ends were cut back, 2 bases at V and 8 bases at J, with 18 bases in the middle. There are 15 residues in the CDR3. CDR3 sequence: CASSQPEGPAGGYTF. The CDR3 DNA reads as TGCGCCAGCAGCCAACCCGAGGGCCCTGCGGGGGGCTACACCTTC.

This clonotype was counted a few times. The V and J genes are TRBV9 and TRBJ2-3, with 9 bases matching TRBD1. This CDR3 is built from 19 residues. The germline V gene has CDR1 SGDLS and CDR2 YYNGEE. V lost 3 bases, J lost 0 bases, and 14 bases stayed unmatched. CDR3 loop: CASSGPLRTGATSTDTQYF. The CDR3 DNA follows: TGTGCCAGCAGCGGCCCTCTCCGGACAGGGGCTACTAGCACAGATACGCAGTATTTT. The variable domain in full, with the rest retrieved from reference TRBV9 and TRBJ2-3, is DSGVTQTPKHLITATGQRVTLRCSPRSGDLSVYWYQQSLDQGLQFLIQYYNGEERAKGNILERFSAQQFPDLHSELNLSSLELGDSALYFCASSGPLRTGATSTDTQYFGPGTRLTVL.

The chain recombines TRBV6-5 with TRBJ2-5; possibly TRBD1 for D (6 bases). Germline assignment: CDR1 MNHEY and CDR2 SVGAGI. The CDR3 loop spans 14 amino acids. V shed 4 bases and J shed 2 bases, with 11 bases lying between them. CDR3: CASSFRTVQETQYF. The CDR3 nucleotides read TGTGCCAGCAGTTTCAGGACAGTACAAGAGACCCAGTACTTC.

In regard to this clonotype: A much larger clone lies one base from this, so it may be a read error. The chain employs TRBV12-5 and TRBJ2-7, with TRBD1 matching 9 bases. The CDR3 is 16 residues long. CDR1 LGHNT and CDR2 FRNRAP come from the germline V gene. The CDR3 sequence is CASGLTGGFITYVQYF. CDR3 bases: TGTGCTAGTGGTTTGACAGGGGGCTTTATCACCTACGTGCAGTACTTC.

This clonotype was picked up many times. The rearrangement joins TRBV7-9 to TRBJ1-4; the match to TRBD1 covers 12 bases. V dropped 3 bases and J dropped 0; count of bases not matched to a gene: 8. The CDR3 is 19 amino acids. Germline V gives CDR1 SEHNR, CDR2 FQNEAQ (reference sequence). CDR3 amino acids: CASSLPGQGAVSTNEKLFF. CDR3 coding DNA: TGTGCCAGCAGCTTGCCGGGACAGGGGGCCGTATCAACTAATGAAAAACTGTTTTTT. Full variable domain (remainder filled in from reference TRBV7-9 and TRBJ1-4): DTGVSQNPRHKITKRGQNVTFRCDPISEHNRLYWYRQTLGQGPEFLTYFQNEAQLEKSRLLSDRFSAERPKGSFSTLEIQRTEQGDSAMYLCASSLPGQGAVSTNEKLFFGSGTQLSVL.

This clonotype was observed a handful of times. CDR3 sequence reads: CASSQVGLPAGYNEQFF. The CDR3 region has the DNA TGTGCCAGCAGCCAAGTCGGACTACCCGCGGGTTACAATGAGCAGTTCTTC. The chain carries TRBV4-2 and TRBJ2-1; D may be TRBD2 (6 bases). The V end was cut by 1 base, the J end by 4 bases, with 17 bases between. The germline CDR1 and CDR2 sequences are LGHNA and YNFKEQ. The CDR3 is made up of 17 amino acids.

The sample holds a few counts of this clonotype. The rearrangement links TRBV20-1 to TRBJ2-7; perhaps TRBD2 as D (5 bases). V gave up 2 bases and J gave up 4 bases, with 9 bases separating them. CDR1 is DFQATT, CDR2 SNEGSKA, per germline (reference sequence). The CDR3 has 12 residues. CDR3 sequence: CSARHEGYEQYF. The CDR3 coding sequence is TGCAGTGCTAGACACGAGGGATACGAGCAGTACTTC.